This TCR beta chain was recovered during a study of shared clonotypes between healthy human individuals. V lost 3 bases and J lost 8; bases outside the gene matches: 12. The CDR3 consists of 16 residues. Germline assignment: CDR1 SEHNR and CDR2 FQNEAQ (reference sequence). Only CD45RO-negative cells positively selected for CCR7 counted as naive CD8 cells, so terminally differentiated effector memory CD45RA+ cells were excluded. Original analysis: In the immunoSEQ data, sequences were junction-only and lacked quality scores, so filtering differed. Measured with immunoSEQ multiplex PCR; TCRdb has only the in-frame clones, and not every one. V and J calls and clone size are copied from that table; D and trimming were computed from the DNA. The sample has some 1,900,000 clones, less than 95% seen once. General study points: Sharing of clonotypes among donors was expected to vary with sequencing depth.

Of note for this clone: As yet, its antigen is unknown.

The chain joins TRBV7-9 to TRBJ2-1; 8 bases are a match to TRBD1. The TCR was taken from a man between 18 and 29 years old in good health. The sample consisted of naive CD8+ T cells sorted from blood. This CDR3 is CASSLAGQGKWDEQFF. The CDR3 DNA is TGTGCCAGCAGCTTGGCCGGACAGGGAAAATGGGATGAGCAGTTCTTC.